This TCR beta chain was found in a study of blood T cells in healthy people across ages. Regarding the study as a whole: Possibly, changes in expanded clonotypes were confounded because donor CMV status was unknown.

A note on this clonotype: Its antigen is not identified.

Primers used in a second PCR of roughly 6 to 11 cycles were a sample-barcoded 5' primer and a J-beta primer mix. TCRdb itself ran the 5' RACE reads through MiXCR, one entry per CDR3 protein. The sample records under 700,000 distinct CDR3 sequences, 24% being singletons. Germline loops: CDR1 MNHNY, CDR2 SVGAGI (reference sequence). The CDR3 totals 17 residues. Unmatched junction bases numbered 4, after V lost 1 base and J lost 0 bases. The same sample was also used in a study of T cells of mothers and their children. That source adds: Study donors consisted of a few healthy Caucasian mothers and their six children. Second-PCR primer M1S introduced sample barcodes and 2-4 random nucleotides. Related mother and child pairs showed slightly greater overlap (not significant) than unrelated pairs did.

This TCR derives from a boy younger than 18 in good health. Sequenced material: blood. The chain recombines TRBV6-6 with TRBJ2-2; TRBD2 aligns across 8 bases. CDR3: CASSYLRGGSNTGELFF. The CDR3 DNA sequence: TGTGCCAGCAGTTACTTGCGCGGGGGGTCGAACACCGGGGAGCTGTTTTTT.